The source of this T cell receptor (beta chain) is a study of blood T cell repertoires in COVID-19. Some clones are missing from TCRdb's copy, which holds only in-frame ones; the method was immunoSEQ multiplex PCR. The table records 60,000 to 65,000 clones, about 76% of them present only once. Sequenced material: peripheral blood. This TCR was sampled from a human donor in a cohort sampled during active COVID-19.

The CDR3 nucleotides read TGCGCCAGCAGCCAAGAGCCCCAGGTCATGTCGCGAGCTTTCTTT. Encoded protein: CASSQEPQVMSRAFF. The rearrangement uses TRBV4-1 and TRBJ1-1; no firm D call. Germline-derived CDR1 and CDR2 are MGHRA and YSYEKL. This CDR3 is 15 amino acids long. Trimming pared 0 bases from V and 10 bases from J, leaving 18 bases between.